Listed below are T cell receptor beta chains from one sample, sequenced in a study of T cells in Graves' hyperthyroidism and ophthalmopathy. TCRdb re-analysed the multiplex PCR reads in MiXCR, keeping a single row per CDR3 protein. The profile shows about 510,000 distinct CDR3 sequences, 13% to 15% of them singletons. Sequencing was done on a sample of blood. The receptors originated from a woman aged 40 to 55 with Graves' hyperthyroidism. Each CDR3 is given with its conserved first and last residue.

V gene: TRBV6-5
J gene: TRBJ2-3
CDR3 length: 14
CDR3 protein: CASSYSSATDTQYF

V gene: TRBV6-5
J gene: TRBJ2-7
CDR3 length: 17
CDR3 protein: CASSYALTGSALYEQYF

V gene: TRBV30
J gene: TRBJ1-5
CDR3 length: 10
CDR3 protein: CACGDQPQHF

V gene: TRBV20-1
J gene: TRBJ1-2
CDR3 length: 14
CDR3 protein: CSAPLRGRNYGYTF

V gene: TRBV6-1
J gene: TRBJ1-3
CDR3 length: 14
CDR3 protein: CASSQQRVGNTIYF

V gene: TRBV25-1
J gene: TRBJ1-1
CDR3 length: 15
CDR3 protein: CASSGRAGANTEAFF

V gene: TRBV3-1
J gene: TRBJ1-6
CDR3 length: 16
CDR3 protein: CASSLGTGSYNSPLHF

V gene: TRBV6-5
J gene: TRBJ2-7
CDR3 length: 16
CDR3 protein: CASSYSRTSGIYEQYF

V gene: TRBV11-2
J gene: TRBJ1-2
CDR3 length: 16
CDR3 protein: CASSSVIGPGYYGYTF

V gene: TRBV25-1
J gene: TRBJ2-3
CDR3 length: 13
CDR3 protein: CASSKADTDTQYF

V gene: TRBV20-1
J gene: TRBJ2-3
CDR3 length: 16
CDR3 protein: CSAKQTSGRFTDTQYF

V gene: TRBV6-6
J gene: TRBJ2-2
CDR3 length: 15
CDR3 protein: CASSYSTEEGGELFF

V gene: TRBV5-1
J gene: TRBJ1-2
CDR3 length: 14
CDR3 protein: CASSQGQGDYGYTF

V gene: TRBV19
J gene: TRBJ2-1
CDR3 length: 18
CDR3 protein: CASSITVGGTSGYNEQFF

V gene: TRBV20-1
J gene: TRBJ2-3
CDR3 length: 13
CDR3 protein: CSGLRDSTDTQYF

V gene: TRBV27
J gene: TRBJ2-7
CDR3 length: 13
CDR3 protein: CASARGYPYEQYF

V gene: TRBV11-2
J gene: TRBJ1-1
CDR3 length: 16
CDR3 protein: CASSPRQGTMNTEAFF

V gene: TRBV7-2
J gene: TRBJ2-1
CDR3 length: 16
CDR3 protein: CASSPGRGLADNEQFF

V gene: TRBV2
J gene: TRBJ1-5
CDR3 length: 14
CDR3 protein: CAGSEGAGNQPQHF

V gene: TRBV2
J gene: TRBJ2-1
CDR3 length: 17
CDR3 protein: CASTPKSEVSSYNEQFF

V gene: TRBV6-9
J gene: TRBJ1-3
CDR3 length: 14
CDR3 protein: CASSYQEGRNTIYF

V gene: TRBV15
J gene: TRBJ2-1
CDR3 length: 15
CDR3 protein: CATSRGDRGGPEQFF

V gene: TRBV9
J gene: TRBJ2-7
CDR3 length: 13
CDR3 protein: CASSVVGEGEQYF

V gene: TRBV5-1
J gene: TRBJ2-5
CDR3 length: 14
CDR3 protein: CASRNEVGSETQYF

V gene: TRBV5-1
J gene: TRBJ2-1
CDR3 length: 15
CDR3 protein: CASSLYAGGGNEQFF

V gene: TRBV19
J gene: TRBJ1-5
CDR3 length: 15
CDR3 protein: CASSIEGASNQPQHF

V gene: TRBV18
J gene: TRBJ1-1
CDR3 length: 14
CDR3 protein: CASSPDIMNTEAFF

V gene: TRBV5-6
J gene: TRBJ2-6
CDR3 length: 15
CDR3 protein: CASSPGWGGANVLTF

V gene: TRBV2
J gene: TRBJ1-5
CDR3 length: 14
CDR3 protein: CASSPKGYNQPQHF

V gene: TRBV3-1
J gene: TRBJ2-1
CDR3 length: 14
CDR3 protein: CASSQGLAGVEQFF

V gene: TRBV5-6
J gene: TRBJ2-7
CDR3 length: 12
CDR3 protein: CASSPWSGEQYF

V gene: TRBV5-6
J gene: TRBJ1-1
CDR3 length: 15
CDR3 protein: CASSPQGYMNTEAFF

V gene: TRBV6-1
J gene: TRBJ1-6
CDR3 length: 15
CDR3 protein: CASRSPGWSNSPLHF

V gene: TRBV3-1
J gene: TRBJ1-1
CDR3 length: 15
CDR3 protein: CASSPHLQVTTEAFF

V gene: TRBV27
J gene: TRBJ2-1
CDR3 length: 15
CDR3 protein: CASRRTSVLYNEQFF

V gene: TRBV4-2
J gene: TRBJ2-7
CDR3 length: 17
CDR3 protein: CASSQVASGIPYYEQYF

V gene: TRBV28
J gene: TRBJ2-7
CDR3 length: 15
CDR3 protein: CAIKGTGQIFYEQYF

V gene: TRBV20-1
J gene: TRBJ2-7
CDR3 length: 15
CDR3 protein: CSARDGDRGFYEQYF

V gene: TRBV5-4
J gene: TRBJ2-2
CDR3 length: 18
CDR3 protein: CASSPGLAGVTNTGELFF

V gene: TRBV5-1
J gene: TRBJ2-7
CDR3 length: 13
CDR3 protein: CASSLEGLNEQYF

V gene: TRBV5-6
J gene: TRBJ2-7
CDR3 length: 18
CDR3 protein: CASSPIAKGTGGFDEQYF

V gene: TRBV9
J gene: TRBJ2-1
CDR3 length: 13
CDR3 protein: CASSGDSLHEQFF

V gene: TRBV30
J gene: TRBJ1-4
CDR3 length: 14
CDR3 protein: CAWSRWDLAEKLFF

V gene: TRBV18
J gene: TRBJ2-1
CDR3 length: 17
CDR3 protein: CASSPTSGRASYNEQFF

V gene: TRBV28
J gene: TRBJ1-2
CDR3 length: 14
CDR3 protein: CASSGGGQNYGYTF

V gene: TRBV7-2
J gene: TRBJ2-1
CDR3 length: 14
CDR3 protein: CASSLDGTVNEQFF

V gene: TRBV11-2
J gene: TRBJ2-3
CDR3 length: 15
CDR3 protein: CASSVDRSSTDTQYF

V gene: TRBV7-9
J gene: TRBJ1-2
CDR3 length: 16
CDR3 protein: CASSLSTTGVNYGYTF

V gene: TRBV7-3
J gene: TRBJ1-6
CDR3 length: 15
CDR3 protein: CASSLTGGNNSPLHF

V gene: TRBV11-2
J gene: TRBJ1-2
CDR3 length: 16
CDR3 protein: CASRPAGKLTNYGYTF

V gene: TRBV29-1
J gene: TRBJ2-6
CDR3 length: 16
CDR3 protein: CSVERDTSSGANVPTF

V gene: TRBV7-9
J gene: TRBJ1-1
CDR3 length: 15
CDR3 protein: CASSPTTGGRTEAFF

V gene: TRBV3-1
J gene: TRBJ2-1
CDR3 length: 13
CDR3 protein: CASSQTLYNEQFF

V gene: TRBV12-3/TRBV12-4
J gene: TRBJ1-3
CDR3 length: 15
CDR3 protein: CASSDTQGEENTIYF

V gene: TRBV28
J gene: TRBJ2-2
CDR3 length: 17
CDR3 protein: CASSARTGVLSSGELFF